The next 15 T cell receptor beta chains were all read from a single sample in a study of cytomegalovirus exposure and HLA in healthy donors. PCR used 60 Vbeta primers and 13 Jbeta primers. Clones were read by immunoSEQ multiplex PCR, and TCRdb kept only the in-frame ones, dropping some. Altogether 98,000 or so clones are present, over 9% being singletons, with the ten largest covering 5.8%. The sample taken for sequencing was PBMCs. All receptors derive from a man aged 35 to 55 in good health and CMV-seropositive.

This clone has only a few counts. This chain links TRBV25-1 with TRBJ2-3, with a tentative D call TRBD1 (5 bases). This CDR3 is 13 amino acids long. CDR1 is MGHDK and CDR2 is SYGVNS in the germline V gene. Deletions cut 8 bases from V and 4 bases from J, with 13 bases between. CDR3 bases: TGTGCCAGCGGCCAAGGGGAAGCAGATACGCAGTATTTT. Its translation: CASGQGEADTQYF.

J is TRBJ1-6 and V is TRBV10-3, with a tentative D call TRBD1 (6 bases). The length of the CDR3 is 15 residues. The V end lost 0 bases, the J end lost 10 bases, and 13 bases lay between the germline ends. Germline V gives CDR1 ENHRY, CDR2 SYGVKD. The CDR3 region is CAISESGQGRSPLHF. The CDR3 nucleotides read TGTGCCATCAGTGAGTCGGGGCAGGGGAGATCACCCCTCCACTTT.

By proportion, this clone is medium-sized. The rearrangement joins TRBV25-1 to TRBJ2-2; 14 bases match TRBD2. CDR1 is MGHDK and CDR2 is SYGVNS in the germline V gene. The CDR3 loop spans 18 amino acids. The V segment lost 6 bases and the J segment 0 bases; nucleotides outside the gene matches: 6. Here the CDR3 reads CASSETSGRVPNTGELFF. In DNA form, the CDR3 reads TGTGCCAGCAGCGAGACTAGCGGGAGGGTCCCGAACACCGGGGAGCTGTTTTTT.

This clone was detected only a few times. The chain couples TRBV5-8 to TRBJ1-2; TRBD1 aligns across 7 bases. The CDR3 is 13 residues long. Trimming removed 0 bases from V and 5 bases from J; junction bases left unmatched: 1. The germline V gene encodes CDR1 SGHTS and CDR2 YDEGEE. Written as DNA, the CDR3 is TGTGCCAGCAGCTTGGACAGGGGATATGGCTACACCTTC. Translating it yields CASSLDRGYGYTF.

The CDR3 DNA reads as TGCGCCAGCAGCCAAGATTCCCCAGGGTCTGGAAACACCATATATTTT. It specifies CASSQDSPGSGNTIYF. The V gene is TRBV4-1, the J gene TRBJ1-3, with TRBD1 as a possible D gene (5 bases). Trimming took off 0 bases at V and 1 base at J, with 10 bases between the two ends. Germline lookup yields CDR1 MGHRA and CDR2 YSYEKL. The CDR3 spans 16 residues.

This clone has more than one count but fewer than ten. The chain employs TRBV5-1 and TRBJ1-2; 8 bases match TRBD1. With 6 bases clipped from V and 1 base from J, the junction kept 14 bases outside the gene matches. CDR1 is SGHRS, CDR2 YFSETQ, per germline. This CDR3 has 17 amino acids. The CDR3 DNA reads TGCGCCAGCACCCCGTGGACAGGGTCGAAAATTAACTATGGCTACACCTTC. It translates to CASTPWTGSKINYGYTF.

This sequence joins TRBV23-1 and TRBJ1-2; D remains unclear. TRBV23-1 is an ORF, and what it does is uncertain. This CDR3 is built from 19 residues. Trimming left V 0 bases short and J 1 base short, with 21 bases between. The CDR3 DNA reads TGCGCCAGCAGTCAATCGGCGAGGCGGGCCCATATACTTAACTATGGCTACACCTTC. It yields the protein CASSQSARRAHILNYGYTF.

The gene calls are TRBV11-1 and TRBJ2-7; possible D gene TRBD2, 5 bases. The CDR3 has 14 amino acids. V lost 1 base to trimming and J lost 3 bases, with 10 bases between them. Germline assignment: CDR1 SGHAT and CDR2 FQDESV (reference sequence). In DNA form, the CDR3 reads TGTGCCAGCAGCTTAGACGTCGGGGACTACGAGCAGTACTTC. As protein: CASSLDVGDYEQYF. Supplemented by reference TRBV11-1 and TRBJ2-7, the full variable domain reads EAEVAQSPRYKITEKSQAVAFWCDPISGHATLYWYRQILGQGPELLVQFQDESVVDDSQLPKDRFSAERLKGVDSTLKIQPAELGDSAMYLCASSLDVGDYEQYFGPGTRLTVT.

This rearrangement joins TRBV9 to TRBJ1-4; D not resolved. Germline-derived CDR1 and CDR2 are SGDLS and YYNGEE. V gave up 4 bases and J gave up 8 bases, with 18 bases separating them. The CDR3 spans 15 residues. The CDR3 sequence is CASSPYGEGLEKLFF. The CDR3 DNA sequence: TGTGCCAGCAGCCCCTACGGTGAGGGTTTAGAAAAACTGTTTTTT.

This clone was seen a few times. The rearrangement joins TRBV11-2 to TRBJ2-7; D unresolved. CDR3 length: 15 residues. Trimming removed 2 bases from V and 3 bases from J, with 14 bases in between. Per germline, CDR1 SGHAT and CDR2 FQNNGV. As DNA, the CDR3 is TGTGCCAGCAGCTTATTGACGCCAGGAAACTACGAGCAGTACTTC. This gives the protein CASSLLTPGNYEQYF.

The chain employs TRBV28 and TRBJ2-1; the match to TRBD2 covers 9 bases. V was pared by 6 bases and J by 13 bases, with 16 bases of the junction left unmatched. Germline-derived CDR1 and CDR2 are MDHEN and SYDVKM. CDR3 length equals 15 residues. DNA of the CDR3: TGTGCCAGCAGACCCGGGACTAGCCGATTGGCGGTACAGTTCTTC. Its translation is CASRPGTSRLAVQFF.

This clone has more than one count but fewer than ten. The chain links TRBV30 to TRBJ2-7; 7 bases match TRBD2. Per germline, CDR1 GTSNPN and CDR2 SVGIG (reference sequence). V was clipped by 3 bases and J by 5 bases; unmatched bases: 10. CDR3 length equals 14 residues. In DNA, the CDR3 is TGTGCCTGGAGCGAGGGGAGGGGACTCGACGAGCAGTACTTC. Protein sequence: CAWSEGRGLDEQYF.

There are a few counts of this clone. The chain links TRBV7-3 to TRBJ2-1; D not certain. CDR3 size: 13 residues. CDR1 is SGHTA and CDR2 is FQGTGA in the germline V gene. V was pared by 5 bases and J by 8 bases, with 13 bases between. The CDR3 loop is CASSMTQKDEQFF. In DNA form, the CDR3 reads TGTGCCAGCAGCATGACACAAAAGGATGAGCAGTTCTTC.

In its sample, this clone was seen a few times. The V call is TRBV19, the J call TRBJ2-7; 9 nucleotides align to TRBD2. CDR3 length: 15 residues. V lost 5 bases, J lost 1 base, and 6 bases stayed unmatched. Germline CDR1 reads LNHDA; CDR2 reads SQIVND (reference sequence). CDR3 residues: CASSHGTSWSYEQYF. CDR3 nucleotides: TGTGCCAGTAGTCACGGGACTAGCTGGTCCTACGAGCAGTACTTC. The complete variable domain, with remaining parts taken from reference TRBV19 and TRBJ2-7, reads DGGITQSPKYLFRKEGQNVTLSCEQNLNHDAMYWYRQDPGQGLRLIYYSQIVNDFQKGDIAEGYSVSREKKESFPLTVTSAQKNPTAFYLCASSHGTSWSYEQYFGPGTRLTVT.

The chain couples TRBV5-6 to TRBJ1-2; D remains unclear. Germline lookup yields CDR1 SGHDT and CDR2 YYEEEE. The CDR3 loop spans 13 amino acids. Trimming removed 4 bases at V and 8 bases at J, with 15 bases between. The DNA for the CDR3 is TGTGCCAGCAGCCACAGAAGCCAGTACGGCTACACCTTC. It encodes CASSHRSQYGYTF.